This T cell receptor (beta chain) was captured by sequencing in a study of shared clonotypes between healthy human individuals. CDR3 length: 15 amino acids. CDR1 SGDLS and CDR2 YYNGEE come from the germline V gene. V dropped 3 bases and J dropped 6 bases, with 15 bases sitting between them. The method was immunoSEQ multiplex PCR; TCRdb's version includes in-frame clones alone and lacks a portion of them. The sample contains 600,000 or so clones, 98% of which appear only once. Terminally differentiated effector memory CD45RA+ cells were excluded from the naive CD8 cells, which were CD45RO-negative and positively selected for CCR7.

Specimen: naive CD8+ T cells sorted from blood. This chain connects TRBV9 to TRBJ2-2; possible D gene TRBD2, 6 bases. The clonotype was recovered from a man under 40 in good health. CDR3 in amino acids: CASSASDYQPGELFF. In DNA form, the CDR3 reads TGTGCCAGCAGCGCCTCGGACTACCAACCCGGGGAGCTGTTTTTT. The full variable domain, its missing parts supplied by reference TRBV9 and TRBJ2-2, is DSGVTQTPKHLITATGQRVTLRCSPRSGDLSVYWYQQSLDQGLQFLIQYYNGEERAKGNILERFSAQQFPDLHSELNLSSLELGDSALYFCASSASDYQPGELFFGEGSRLTVL.